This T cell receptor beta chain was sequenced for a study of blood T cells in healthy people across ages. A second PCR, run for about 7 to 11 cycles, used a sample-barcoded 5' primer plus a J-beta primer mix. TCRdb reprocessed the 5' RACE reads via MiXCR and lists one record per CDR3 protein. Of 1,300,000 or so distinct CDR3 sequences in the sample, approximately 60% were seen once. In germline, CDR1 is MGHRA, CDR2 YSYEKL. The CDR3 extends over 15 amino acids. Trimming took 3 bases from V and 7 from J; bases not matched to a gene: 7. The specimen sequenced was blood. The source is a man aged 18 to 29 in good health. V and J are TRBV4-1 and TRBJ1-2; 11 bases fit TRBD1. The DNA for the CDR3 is TGCGCCAGCAGCCACGGGGCCGGGACAGGGGGTGGCTACACCTTC. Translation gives CASSHGAGTGGGYTF.